This T cell receptor (beta chain) was captured by sequencing in a study of cytomegalovirus exposure and HLA in healthy donors (dated by TCRdb to about 2017). Background on the whole study: An earlier analysis of under 600 of the donors reported 250 to 350 Gb of sequence data and 100 million to 130 million unique TCR beta sequences from 150 million to 200 million T cells. An early release covering some 640 HLA-typed donors comprised approximately 290 gigabases of sequencing data and 85 million or so unique TCR sequences. Of the roughly 410 genotyped donors, roughly 76% were placed in the genetic ancestry cluster associated with self-reported Caucasian donors. The study was designed to test whether signatures of past pathogen exposure could be identified by cataloging public T cell receptors. The T cell repertoires of around 730 subjects were profiled by immunosequencing and related to cytomegalovirus serostatus. In addition to the first cohort of around 670 subjects, a separate validation cohort of about 120 different subjects was used. The study combined high-throughput TCR immunosequencing, statistical association of individual TCRs with disease status, and machine learning to predict cytomegalovirus infection status. A later analysis re-examined previously published TCR beta repertoires from roughly 650 donors and added high-resolution HLA genotyping to investigate patterns of TCR occurrence. The later analysis used no new phenotypic data to find candidate immune exposures, relying instead on TCR beta sequences and their occurrence across donors. In an earlier analysis of about 590 of the donors, high-throughput TCR beta sequencing was used to judge whether each TCR beta V gene segment behaved as functional or pseudogenic. Donor age, sex, ethnicity and CMV serostatus were compiled together with the repertoire data. In a later genetic analysis, genome-wide SNP genotypes for about three fifths of the roughly 670 donors were used, and that subset was treated as a discovery cohort. Every repertoire in the discovery cohort had been generated on one and the same sequencing platform. HLA typing included class I and class II loci at four-digit resolution. Typing coverage differed by locus: A, B, C, DRB1 and DQB1 were typed in roughly 629-630 donors, DQA1 in about 500, DPA1 in around 610, and DPB1 in 450 to 480. A few DR-DQ haplotypes were treated as single units for association and clustering because of strong linkage in the cohort. Among 398 genotyped donors of the cohort, an average of about 240,000 unique TCR beta nucleotide sequences were sequenced per donor, about a sixth of them non-productive.

Libraries were constructed by the immunoSEQ multiplex PCR assay. For the multiplex PCR, a mixture combining 60 forward primers for TCR Vbeta segments and 13 reverse primers for TCR Jbeta segments was used. The CDR3 region of rearranged TCR beta genes was amplified from genomic DNA by a multiplex PCR assay. Amplified TCR beta libraries were sequenced as 87-base-pair reads on the Illumina HiSeq System. The study's processing was this. In a later analysis, approximately 74 million unique TCR beta chains were counted across the roughly 670 repertoires, and roughly 11 million of these chains were shared by at least two donors. To remove PCR and sequencing errors, raw reads were error-corrected and collapsed into unique sequences using a nearest-neighbor algorithm that merged closely related sequences. V, D and J gene segments were assigned by aligning CDR3 sequences to IMGT reference sequences. For a sequence to be retained, at least a six-nucleotide match to both a V gene segment and a J gene segment was required. Rearrangements were called productive when the CDR3 lacked stop codons and stayed in frame with V and J; all others were non-productive. Following IMGT convention, CDR3 was defined as the stretch from the second conserved V-encoded cysteine up to the conserved J-encoded phenylalanine. The earlier analysis of some 580 of the donors excluded any sequence lacking an unambiguous match to a single V gene segment. In an earlier analysis of roughly 600 of the donors, a V segment was called functional when productive rearrangements were above 56.7%, and segregating when the standard deviation between donors exceeded 5%. To diagnose cytomegalovirus status from the catalog of TCR beta chain sequences, a statistical classification framework was built. In a later analysis, V and J genes were assigned by comparing TCR nucleotide sequences against IMGT/GENE-DB human TR gene sequences. The TCRdist pipeline was used in a later analysis to assign CDR3 sequences and most-parsimonious VDJ recombination scenarios. A later analysis defined each TCR beta chain by its CDR3 amino acid sequence plus V-gene family, and excluded reads lacking a unique V-gene family. As a way to deal with suspected cross-contamination and a sequencing artifact, a later analysis dropped 450 to 600 nucleotide sequences that were highly shared and had low generation probability. In a later analysis, a clonal expansion index for each public chain was calculated from normalized within-repertoire ranks of inferred template counts. A later analysis computed generation probabilities with a VDJ recombination model fitted to out-of-frame rearrangements, and checked the results against IGoR. A later analysis scored TCR-TCR, TCR-HLA and TCR-CMV co-occurrence with hypergeometric tests, applying a repertoire-size bias correction to TCR pairs. In a later analysis, false discovery rates were estimated by permuting HLA or CMV assignments 20 times. In a later analysis, co-occurring TCRs were grouped using DBSCAN, and TCRdist sequence similarity was added for clustering within HLA-allele-positive subsets. Repertoires with fewer than 30,000 or more than 120,000 public chains, plus five repertoires with anomalous nucleotide sharing, were excluded from co-occurrence clustering. As stored in TCRdb, this immuneACCESS dataset retains in-frame rearrangements with V and J assigned. A fraction of the clones does not appear; measured against another copy, unresolved V genes explain less than half of the discrepancy, and the remainder lacks a known reason. That table supplies the V and J calls and clone size; D and trimming were determined from the DNA. This sample gives around 100,000 clones in total; roughly 83% of them show up just once. The top ten hold just over 2.5% of the sample.

At the junction V is shortened by 5 bases and J by 7 bases; bases outside the gene matches: 8. The CDR3 starts with the cysteine, ends with the phenylalanine, and has 13 residues. Kept here is only the CDR3 DNA, which spans 39 bases and is read in frame from base 1. In the germline V gene (reference sequence), CDR1 corresponds to PRHDT and CDR2 to FYEKMQ. In its sample, this clone was seen a few times. This receptor's antigen is unknown. Base qualities are not at hand, and no much larger clone is one base apart. The cohort comprised 550 to 700 healthy bone marrow donors. All cohort members were sampled while nominally healthy, although unrecorded immune exposures were likely present. The donor tested CMV seronegative and was one of the 352 seronegative cohort members. A peripheral blood sample was collected from each donor, and TCR beta sequencing was performed on peripheral blood mononuclear cells. Genomic DNA was extracted from the blood cell samples with the Qiagen DNeasy Blood Extraction Kit.

On the study overall, not on this receptor specifically: A further reported finding was that TCR beta sequences accurately predicted the HLA-A and HLA-B alleles for most subjects in the first cohort. A group of highly shared sequence variants was considered likely to be a technical artifact of the sequencing pipeline. An earlier analysis of approximately 540 of the donors showed that most TCR beta V segments appeared in productive rearrangements either about 90% or about 30% of the time, which broadly matched IMGT annotations. Because some donors lacked HLA typing at each locus, the association tests relied only on the typed subset. In a later genetic analysis, a missense DCLRE1C variant was associated with V-gene and J-gene trimming of TCR beta chains, and the association was replicated in an independent cohort. When HLA alleles, especially DR and DQ, strongly co-occurred, TCR associations were difficult to assign to individual alleles. In vitro tests confirmed that a few of the cytomegalovirus-associated TCR beta chains recognize cytomegalovirus antigens. Seventeen rarely observed V segments, including chromosome 9 orphons, were excluded from the earlier analysis of about 600 of the donors because counts were too low. In both the original and validation cohorts, the classifier was reported to diagnose cytomegalovirus status with high specificity and sensitivity. In a later analysis, HLA-associated TCR beta chains showed more clonal expansion and lower generation probabilities than non-associated chains that were equally common. Some IMGT-functional V segments, including TRBV6-2 and TRBV6-3, could not be told apart with the 87-base-pair reads, so those segments were excluded. Several of the top co-occurrence clusters appeared to be linked to parvovirus B19, influenza, CMV and Epstein-Barr virus, according to a later analysis. A later analysis associated some 17,000 TCR beta sequences with specific HLA alleles at a false discovery rate of 0.05. A later genetic analysis reported fewer N-insertions in productive TCRs among donors in an Asian-associated ancestry cluster than the roughly 700-donor mean. Linkage disequilibrium might explain the correlated functional status among segregating V segments, but an unknown experimental factor could not be ruled out. Most CMV-associated TCR beta chains appeared to be HLA-restricted in a later analysis, and the HLA associations seemed to be driven largely by CMV exposure. Most TCR sequences were observed very rarely across donors, whereas some public TCRs were present in many individuals. The study listed 164 TCR beta chains as associated with cytomegalovirus. The only immune exposure information available for the cohort was CMV serostatus. The authors suggested that the approach could potentially be generalized to other disease states and immunological phenotypes. This cohort had only TCR beta chains sequenced, and the lack of alpha or paired-chain data limited which features could be detected. In a later analysis, the rate of TCR association differed among HLA loci, with DRB1 alleles having the most associated TCRs and HLA-C alleles having the fewest. The presence/absence analyses assumed that sequencing depth was roughly uniform across donors, and that assumption may not be true.

The sample consisted of PBMCs. This clonotype originated in a man aged 40-50 years in good health and CMV-seronegative. The sequence is built from TRBV13 and TRBJ2-7; 7 middle bases align to TRBD2. CDR3 sequence: CASSRDYLGEQYF. At the DNA level, the sequence is TGTGCCAGCAGCCGGGACTACTTGGGGGAGCAGTACTTC.